The TCR beta chain described here comes from a study of a mutant IDH1 vaccine in newly diagnosed glioma. Concerning this clone itself: The antigen is unknown.

Germline CDR1 and CDR2: SNHLY and FYNNEI. The CDR3 contains 14 residues. J was trimmed by 6 bases and V by 4 bases; bases with no gene match: 3. Assay: immunoSEQ multiplex PCR; the TCRdb copy retains only in-frame clones and omits some. The data contain tens of thousands of clones, less than 75% of them singletons. Time point reported: week 47, end of study. Every single dose of the vaccine, 300 ug of mutant IDH1 20-mer peptide, came with topical imiquimod. This rearrangement joins TRBV2 to TRBJ1-5, with TRBD1 matching 10 bases. The sequencing here drew on peripheral blood mononuclear cells (PBMCs), taken from a glioma patient whose treatment included an IDH1 peptide vaccine. This TCR was sampled from a man aged 40-50 years with glioma. Some clones in this sample may be carry-over from other donors' samples. The CDR3 DNA follows: TGTGCCAGCAGTGGGTGGACAGGGGGTCAGCCCCAGCATTTT. It codes for CASSGWTGGQPQHF. Full variable domain (missing parts from reference TRBV2 and TRBJ1-5): EPEVTQTPSHQVTQMGQEVILRCVPISNHLYFYWYRQILGQKVEFLVSFYNNEISEKSEIFDDQFSVERPDGSNFTLKIRSTKLEDSAMYFCASSGWTGGQPQHFGDGTRLSIL.